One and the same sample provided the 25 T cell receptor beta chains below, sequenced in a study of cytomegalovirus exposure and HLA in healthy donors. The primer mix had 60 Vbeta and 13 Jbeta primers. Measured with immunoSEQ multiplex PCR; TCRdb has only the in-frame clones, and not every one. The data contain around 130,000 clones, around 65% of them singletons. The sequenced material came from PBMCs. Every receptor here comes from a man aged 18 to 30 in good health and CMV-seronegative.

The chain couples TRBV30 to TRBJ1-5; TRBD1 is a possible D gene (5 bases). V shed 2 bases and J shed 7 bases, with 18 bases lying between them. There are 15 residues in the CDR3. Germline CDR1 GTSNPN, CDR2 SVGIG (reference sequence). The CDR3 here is CAWSPSWQGGQPQHF. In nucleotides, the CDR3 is TGTGCCTGGAGTCCGTCGTGGCAGGGCGGCCAGCCCCAGCATTTT.

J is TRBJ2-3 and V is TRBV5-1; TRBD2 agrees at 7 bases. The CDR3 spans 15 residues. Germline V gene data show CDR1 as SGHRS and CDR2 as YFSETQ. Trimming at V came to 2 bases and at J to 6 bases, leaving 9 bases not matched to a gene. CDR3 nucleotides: TGCGCCAGCAGCTTTATGGCGGGAGATACTGATACGCAGTATTTT. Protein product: CASSFMAGDTDTQYF.

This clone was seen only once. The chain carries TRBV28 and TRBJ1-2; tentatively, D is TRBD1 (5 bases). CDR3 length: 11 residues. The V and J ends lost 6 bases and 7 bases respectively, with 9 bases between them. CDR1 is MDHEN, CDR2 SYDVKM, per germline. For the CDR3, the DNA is TGTGCCAGCAGCCCAGGGATTGGCTACACCTTC. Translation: CASSPGIGYTF.

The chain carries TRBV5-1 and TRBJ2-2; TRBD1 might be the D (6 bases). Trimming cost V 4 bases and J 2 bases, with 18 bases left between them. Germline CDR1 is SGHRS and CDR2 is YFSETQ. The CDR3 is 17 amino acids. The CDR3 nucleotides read TGCGCCAGCAGCCCGTCCGGGACACAACTAAACACCGGGGAGCTGTTTTTT. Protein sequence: CASSPSGTQLNTGELFF.

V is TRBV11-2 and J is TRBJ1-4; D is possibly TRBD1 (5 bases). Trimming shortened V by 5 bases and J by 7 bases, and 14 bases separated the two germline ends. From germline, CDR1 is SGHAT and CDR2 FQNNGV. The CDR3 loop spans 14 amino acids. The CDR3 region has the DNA TGTGCCAGCAGCCCTGGGGGGAGAAGTGAAAAACTGTTTTTT. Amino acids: CASSPGGRSEKLFF.

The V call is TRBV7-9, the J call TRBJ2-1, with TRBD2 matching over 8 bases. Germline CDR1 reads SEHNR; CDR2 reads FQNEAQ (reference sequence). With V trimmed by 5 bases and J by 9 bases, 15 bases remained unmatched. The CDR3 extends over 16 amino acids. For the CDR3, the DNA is TGTGCCAGCAGCCCTAGTCCGCTGCGGGGGGTGGGTGAGCAGTTCTTC. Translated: CASSPSPLRGVGEQFF.

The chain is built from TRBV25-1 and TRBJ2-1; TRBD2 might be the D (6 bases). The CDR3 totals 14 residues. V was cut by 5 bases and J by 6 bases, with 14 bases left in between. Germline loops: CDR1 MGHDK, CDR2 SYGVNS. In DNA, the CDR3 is TGTGCCAGCAGTCCGGGACTGGGGGTCAATGAGCAGTTCTTC. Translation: CASSPGLGVNEQFF.

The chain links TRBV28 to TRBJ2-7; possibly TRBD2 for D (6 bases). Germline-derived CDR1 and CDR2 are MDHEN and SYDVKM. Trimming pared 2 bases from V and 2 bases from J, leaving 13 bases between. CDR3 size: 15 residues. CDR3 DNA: TGTGCCAGCAGTTTAATGTCGGCGGGGACCTACGAGCAGTACTTC. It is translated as CASSLMSAGTYEQYF.

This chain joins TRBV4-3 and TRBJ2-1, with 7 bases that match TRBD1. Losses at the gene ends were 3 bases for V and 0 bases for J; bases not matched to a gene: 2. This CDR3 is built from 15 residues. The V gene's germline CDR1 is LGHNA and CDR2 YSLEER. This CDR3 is CASSQTGSSYNEQFF. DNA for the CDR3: TGCGCCAGCAGCCAGACAGGGAGCTCCTACAATGAGCAGTTCTTC.

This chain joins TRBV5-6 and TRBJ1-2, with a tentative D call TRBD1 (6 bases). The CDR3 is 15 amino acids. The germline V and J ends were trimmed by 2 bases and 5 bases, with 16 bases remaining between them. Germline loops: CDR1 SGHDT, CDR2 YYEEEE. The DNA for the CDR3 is TGTGCCAGCAGCTTACGCAGGGGATTCGTATATGGCTACACCTTC. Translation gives CASSLRRGFVYGYTF.

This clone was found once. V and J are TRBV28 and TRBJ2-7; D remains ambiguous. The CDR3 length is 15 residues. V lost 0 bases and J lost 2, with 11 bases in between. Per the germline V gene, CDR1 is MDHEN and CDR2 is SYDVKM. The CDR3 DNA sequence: TGTGCCAGCAGTTTATGGAGAGGAGCTACCTACGAGCAGTACTTC. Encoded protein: CASSLWRGATYEQYF.

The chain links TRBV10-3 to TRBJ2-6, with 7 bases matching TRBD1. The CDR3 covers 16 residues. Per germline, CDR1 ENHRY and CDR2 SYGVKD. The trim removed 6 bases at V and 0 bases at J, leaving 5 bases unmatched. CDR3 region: CAIRGQTDSGANVLTF. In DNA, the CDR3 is TGTGCCATCAGGGGACAGACGGACTCTGGGGCCAACGTCCTGACTTTC.

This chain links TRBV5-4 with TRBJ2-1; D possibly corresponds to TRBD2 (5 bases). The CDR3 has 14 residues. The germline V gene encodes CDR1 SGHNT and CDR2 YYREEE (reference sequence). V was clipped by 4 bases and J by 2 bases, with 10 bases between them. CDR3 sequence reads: CASSRSGPYNEQFF. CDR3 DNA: TGTGCCAGCAGCCGGAGCGGTCCCTACAATGAGCAGTTCTTC.

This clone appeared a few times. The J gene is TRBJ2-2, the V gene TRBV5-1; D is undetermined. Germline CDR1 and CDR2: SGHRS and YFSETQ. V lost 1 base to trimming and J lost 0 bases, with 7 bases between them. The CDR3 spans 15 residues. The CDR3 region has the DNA TGCGCCAGCAGCTTGAACACCCCGAACACCGGGGAGCTGTTTTTT. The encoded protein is CASSLNTPNTGELFF. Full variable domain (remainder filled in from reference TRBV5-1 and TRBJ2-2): KAGVTQTPRYLIKTRGQQVTLSCSPISGHRSVSWYQQTPGQGLQFLFEYFSETQRNKGNFPGRFSGRQFSNSRSEMNVSTLELGDSALYLCASSLNTPNTGELFFGEGSRLTVL.

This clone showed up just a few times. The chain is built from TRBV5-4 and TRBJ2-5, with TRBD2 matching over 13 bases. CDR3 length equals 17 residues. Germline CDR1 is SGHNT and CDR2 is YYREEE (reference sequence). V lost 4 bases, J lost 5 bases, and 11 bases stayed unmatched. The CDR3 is CASSGGGTSGAGETQYF. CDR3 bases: TGTGCCAGCAGCGGGGGTGGGACTAGCGGGGCCGGGGAGACCCAGTACTTC.

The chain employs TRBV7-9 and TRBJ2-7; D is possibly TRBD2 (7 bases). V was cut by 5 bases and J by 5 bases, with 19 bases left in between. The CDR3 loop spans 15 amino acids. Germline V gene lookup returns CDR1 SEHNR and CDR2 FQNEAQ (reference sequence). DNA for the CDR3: TGTGCCAGCAGCCCTAAGGCGGGGGCTCGTAACGAGCAGTACTTC. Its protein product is CASSPKAGARNEQYF.

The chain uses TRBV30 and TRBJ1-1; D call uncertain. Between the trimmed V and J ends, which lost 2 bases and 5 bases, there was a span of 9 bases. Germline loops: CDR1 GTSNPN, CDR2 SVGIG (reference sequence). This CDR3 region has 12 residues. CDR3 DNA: TGTGCCTGGAGTTTGTGGGCGACTGAAGCTTTCTTT. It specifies CAWSLWATEAFF.

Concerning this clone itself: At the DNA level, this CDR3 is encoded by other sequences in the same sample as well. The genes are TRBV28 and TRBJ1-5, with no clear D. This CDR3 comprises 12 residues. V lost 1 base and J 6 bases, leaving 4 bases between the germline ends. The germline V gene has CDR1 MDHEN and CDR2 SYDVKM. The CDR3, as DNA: TGTGCCAGCAGTTTATCCGGTCAGCCCCAGCATTTT. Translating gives CASSLSGQPQHF.

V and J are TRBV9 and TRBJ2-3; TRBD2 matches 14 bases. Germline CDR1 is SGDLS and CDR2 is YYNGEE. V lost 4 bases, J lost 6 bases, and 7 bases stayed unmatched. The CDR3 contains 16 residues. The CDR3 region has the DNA TGTGCCAGCAGCTCAGGACTAGCGGGGGGTCCGGATACGCAGTATTTT. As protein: CASSSGLAGGPDTQYF.

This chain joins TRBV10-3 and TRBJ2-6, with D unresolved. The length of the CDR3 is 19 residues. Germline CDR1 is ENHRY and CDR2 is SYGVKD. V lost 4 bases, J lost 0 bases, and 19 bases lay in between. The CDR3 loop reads CAISGLPARGFSGANVLTF. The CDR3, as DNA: TGTGCCATCAGTGGGCTGCCGGCGAGAGGCTTCTCTGGGGCCAACGTCCTGACTTTC.

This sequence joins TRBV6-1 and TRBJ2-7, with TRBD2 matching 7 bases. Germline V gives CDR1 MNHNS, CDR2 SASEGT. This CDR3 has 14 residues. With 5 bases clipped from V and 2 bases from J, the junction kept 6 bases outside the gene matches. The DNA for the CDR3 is TGTGCCAGCAGTCCTTGGACTAGAACCTACGAGCAGTACTTC. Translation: CASSPWTRTYEQYF.

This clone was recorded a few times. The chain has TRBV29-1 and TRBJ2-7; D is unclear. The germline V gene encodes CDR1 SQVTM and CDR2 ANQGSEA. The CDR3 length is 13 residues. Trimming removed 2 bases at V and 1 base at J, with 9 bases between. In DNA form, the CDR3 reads TGCAGCGTTGAAATGGGCACTTCCTACGAGCAGTACTTC. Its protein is CSVEMGTSYEQYF.

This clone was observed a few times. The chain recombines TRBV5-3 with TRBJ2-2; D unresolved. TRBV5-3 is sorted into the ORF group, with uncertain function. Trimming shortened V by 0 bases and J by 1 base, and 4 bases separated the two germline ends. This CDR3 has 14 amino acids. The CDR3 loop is CARSLVKNTGELFF. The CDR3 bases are TGTGCCAGAAGCTTGGTTAAGAACACCGGGGAGCTGTTTTTT.

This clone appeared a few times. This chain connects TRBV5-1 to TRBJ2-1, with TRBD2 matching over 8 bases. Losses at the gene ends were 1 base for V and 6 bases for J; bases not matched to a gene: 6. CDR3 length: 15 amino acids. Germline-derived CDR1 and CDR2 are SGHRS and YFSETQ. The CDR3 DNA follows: TGCGCCAGCAGCTTGACAACAAGCGGGAGCAATGAGCAGTTCTTC. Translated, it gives CASSLTTSGSNEQFF.

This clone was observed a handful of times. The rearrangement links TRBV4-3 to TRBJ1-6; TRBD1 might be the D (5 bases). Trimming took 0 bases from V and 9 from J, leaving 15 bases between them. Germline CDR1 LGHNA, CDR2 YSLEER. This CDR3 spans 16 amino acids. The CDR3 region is CASSQDMGLTSSPLHF. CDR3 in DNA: TGCGCCAGCAGCCAAGATATGGGGCTAACAAGTTCACCCCTCCACTTT.